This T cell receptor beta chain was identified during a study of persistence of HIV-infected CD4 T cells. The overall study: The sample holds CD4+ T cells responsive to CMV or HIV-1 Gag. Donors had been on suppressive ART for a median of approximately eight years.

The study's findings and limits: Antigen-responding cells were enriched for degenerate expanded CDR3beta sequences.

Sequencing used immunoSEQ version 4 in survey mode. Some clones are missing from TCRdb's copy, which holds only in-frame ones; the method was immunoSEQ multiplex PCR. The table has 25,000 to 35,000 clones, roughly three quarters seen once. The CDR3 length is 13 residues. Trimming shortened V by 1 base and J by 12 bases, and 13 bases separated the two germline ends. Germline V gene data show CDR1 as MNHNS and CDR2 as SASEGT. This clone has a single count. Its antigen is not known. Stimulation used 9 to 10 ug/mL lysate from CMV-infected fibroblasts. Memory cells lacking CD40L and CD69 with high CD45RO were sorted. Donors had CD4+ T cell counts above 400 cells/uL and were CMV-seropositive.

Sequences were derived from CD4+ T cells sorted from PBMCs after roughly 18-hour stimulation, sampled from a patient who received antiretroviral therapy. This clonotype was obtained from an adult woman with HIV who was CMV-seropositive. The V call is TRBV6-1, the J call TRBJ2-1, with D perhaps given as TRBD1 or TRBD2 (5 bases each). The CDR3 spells CASSEVYRDGQFF. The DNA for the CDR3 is TGTGCCAGCAGTGAAGTATATAGGGACGGGCAGTTCTTC.